Below, 21 T cell receptor beta chains from the same sample are listed, as sequenced in a study of T-cell memory formation after mild COVID-19. Each CDR3 protein gets one entry after TCRdb re-called the 5' RACE reads with MiXCR. The table records about 290,000 distinct CDR3 sequences, roughly 15% of them present only once. The sample comprised PBMCs or a T cell subset sorted from them (not recorded which). The receptors were gathered from a man between 18 and 29 years old who had mild COVID-19 (a few samples of this study predate the infection). Cell type and time point are not known.

Only a few counts were recorded for this clonotype. The V call is TRBV7-2, the J call TRBJ1-1, with D perhaps matching TRBD1 (5 bases). Looked up from germline, CDR1 is SGHTA and CDR2 is FQGNSA. Trimming stripped 5 bases from V and 0 bases from J, with 10 bases between. The CDR3 spans 14 residues. CDR3 amino acids: CASSTGTVNTEAFF. CDR3 sequence (DNA): TGTGCCAGCAGCACCGGGACGGTGAACACTGAAGCTTTCTTT.

This clonotype has only a few counts. This chain connects TRBV24-1 to TRBJ2-5; D tentatively fits TRBD1 or TRBD2 (5 bases each). The CDR3 loop spans 15 amino acids. The V gene's germline CDR1 is KGHDR and CDR2 SFDVKD. The V end lost 3 bases, the J end lost 5 bases, and 15 bases lay between the germline ends. The CDR3 here is CATSDPGSPGETQYF. The CDR3 DNA is TGTGCCACCAGTGATCCAGGGTCCCCGGGGGAGACCCAGTACTTC.

This clonotype occurred a few times. As DNA, the CDR3 is TGCAGCGTTGTGGTTGGGGGGACCTACGAGCAGTACTTC. The encoded protein is CSVVVGGTYEQYF. This chain links TRBV29-1 with TRBJ2-7; tentatively, D is TRBD2 (6 bases). CDR1 SQVTM and CDR2 ANQGSEA come from the germline V gene. The V and J ends lost 4 bases and 2 bases respectively, with 12 bases between them. The CDR3 is 13 amino acids.

This clonotype was observed at least ten times. The DNA for the CDR3 is TGTGCCAGCAGTTTTACCCAAAGGGAGACCCAGTACTTC. Its protein is CASSFTQRETQYF. The chain is built from TRBV12-3 or TRBV12-4 and TRBJ2-5; no reliable D call. The CDR3 has 13 residues. V lost 3 bases to trimming and J lost 5 bases, with 10 bases between them.

The chain has TRBV7-9 and TRBJ1-1, with 7 bases fitting TRBD1. CDR3 size: 16 residues. Germline loops: CDR1 SEHNR, CDR2 FQNEAQ (reference sequence). V dropped 5 bases and J dropped 4; count of bases not matched to a gene: 13. In DNA form, the CDR3 reads TGTGCCAGCAGCCCAAAGGCGCGACAGGGACGCACTGAAGCTTTCTTT. The encoded protein is CASSPKARQGRTEAFF. The complete variable domain, with remaining parts taken from reference TRBV7-9 and TRBJ1-1, reads DTGVSQNPRHKITKRGQNVTFRCDPISEHNRLYWYRQTLGQGPEFLTYFQNEAQLEKSRLLSDRFSAERPKGSFSTLEIQRTEQGDSAMYLCASSPKARQGRTEAFFGQGTRLTVV.

The rearrangement joins TRBV3-1 to TRBJ2-5; D unclear. Trimming cost V 4 bases and J 0 bases, with 18 bases left between them. Germline assignment: CDR1 LGHDT and CDR2 YNNKEL (reference sequence). The CDR3 contains 17 residues. In DNA, the CDR3 is TGTGCCAGCAGCCCCCCCACCGCTTTCCAGTACCAAGAGACCCAGTACTTC. Amino acids: CASSPPTAFQYQETQYF.

There are many counts of this clonotype. The chain combines TRBV3-2 with TRBJ2-7. TRBV3-2 is noted as a pseudogene. This CDR3 is built from 13 residues. The CDR3 region has the DNA TGTGCCAGCAGCCAAGACGGAGACTACGAGCAGTACGTC. Encoded protein: CASSQDGDYEQYV.

This clonotype was counted a few times. The genes are TRBV6-2 or TRBV6-3 and TRBJ2-7; 10 bases map to TRBD2. The CDR3 is 17 residues long. The V and J ends lost 2 bases and 3 bases, in that order; junction bases with no gene match: 10. Germline CDR1 is MNHEY and CDR2 is SVGEGT. The CDR3 protein is CASSYRAGGTSNYEQYF. The CDR3 DNA reads TGTGCCAGCAGTTACCGAGCGGGGGGGACCTCAAACTACGAGCAGTACTTC.

This clonotype was detected a few times. DNA of the CDR3: TGCGCCAGCAGCTTGGCCCCAGTGGGGGTGGCAGGAAACACCATATATTTT. It specifies CASSLAPVGVAGNTIYF. The rearrangement links TRBV5-1 to TRBJ1-3, with a tentative D call TRBD1 (5 bases). The V gene's germline CDR1 is SGHRS and CDR2 YFSETQ. This CDR3 is built from 17 residues. The V end was cut by 0 bases, the J end by 4 bases, with 17 bases between. The variable domain in full, with the rest retrieved from reference TRBV5-1 and TRBJ1-3, is KAGVTQTPRYLIKTRGQQVTLSCSPISGHRSVSWYQQTPGQGLQFLFEYFSETQRNKGNFPGRFSGRQFSNSRSEMNVSTLELGDSALYLCASSLAPVGVAGNTIYFGEGSWLTVV.

This clonotype occurred many times. This chain links TRBV6-5 with TRBJ1-1, with unresolved D. Trimming pared 5 bases from V and 2 bases from J, leaving 9 bases between. CDR3 length equals 13 residues. Germline V gene data show CDR1 as MNHEY and CDR2 as SVGAGI. The CDR3 is CASSPGPNTEAFF. As DNA, the CDR3 is TGTGCCAGCAGTCCCGGTCCTAACACTGAAGCTTTCTTT.

The J gene is TRBJ2-5, the V gene TRBV4-2, with 11 bases that match TRBD2. This CDR3 contains 17 residues. Germline trimming cut 4 bases from V and 4 bases from J; bases unmatched to any gene: 11. Germline V gene lookup returns CDR1 LGHNA and CDR2 YNFKEQ. The CDR3 DNA reads as TGTGCCAGCAGCCTCCGTGGACCGACTAGCGGGGTAGAGACCCAGTACTTC. Its protein product is CASSLRGPTSGVETQYF.

The chain recombines TRBV5-6 with TRBJ1-4; D remains unclear. CDR1 and CDR2 from the germline V gene are SGHDT and YYEEEE. Trimming removed 0 bases from V and 8 bases from J, with 14 bases in between. The CDR3 is 15 amino acids. DNA of the CDR3: TGTGCCAGCAGCTTGGTAAGAAGCGGAGGGGAAAAACTGTTTTTT. It translates to CASSLVRSGGEKLFF. Combining the CDR3 with reference TRBV5-6 and TRBJ1-4 gives the whole variable domain DAGVTQSPTHLIKTRGQQVTLRCSPKSGHDTVSWYQQALGQGPQFIFQYYEEEERQRGNFPDRFSGHQFPNYSSELNVNALLLGDSALYLCASSLVRSGGEKLFFGSGTQLSVL.

In this sample, this clonotype turned up many times. The V gene is TRBV4-2, the J gene TRBJ2-3; 7 bases line up with TRBD1. Germline trimming cut 5 bases from V and 7 bases from J; bases unmatched to any gene: 12. This CDR3 spans 15 amino acids. Germline V gene lookup returns CDR1 LGHNA and CDR2 YNFKEQ. The CDR3 loop is CASSFGTARENTQYF. The CDR3 region has the DNA TGTGCCAGCAGCTTCGGGACAGCCAGAGAGAATACGCAGTATTTT.

This clonotype appeared a few times. A much larger clone sits a single nucleotide away, making a read error possible. The chain uses TRBV7-9 and TRBJ2-2; D unclear. The length of the CDR3 is 12 residues. V lost 1 base to trimming and J lost 6 bases, with 3 bases between them. CDR1 SEHNR and CDR2 FQNEAQ come from the germline V gene (reference sequence). The CDR3 sequence: CASSLDPGELFF. CDR3 DNA: TGTGCCAGCAGCTTAGATCCCGGGGAGCTGTTTTTT.

V and J are TRBV6-2 or TRBV6-3 and TRBJ1-4, with a tentative D call TRBD1 (6 bases). Germline V gene data show CDR1 as MNHEY and CDR2 as SVGEGT. The germline V and J ends were trimmed by 5 bases and 1 base, with 11 bases remaining between them. The CDR3 extends over 15 amino acids. The CDR3, as DNA: TGTGCCAGCAGTGGGGACACCCGAACTAATGAAAAACTGTTTTTT. Translation: CASSGDTRTNEKLFF.

The chain links TRBV29-1 to TRBJ2-7; 10 bases match TRBD1. Germline V CDR1 and CDR2: SQVTM, ANQGSEA. This CDR3 is 13 amino acids long. Losses at the gene ends were 6 bases for V and 2 bases for J; bases not matched to a gene: 4. CDR3 sequence (DNA): TGCAGCGTAGCCGGGACAGGGGCCTACGAGCAGTACGTC. It specifies CSVAGTGAYEQYV.

As for this clonotype: Being one base from a much bigger clone, this may be a read error. This chain uses TRBV10-3 with TRBJ1-2; D is undetermined. The CDR3 sequence is 13 residues long. Germline values: CDR1 ENHRY, CDR2 SYGVKD. The CDR3 spells CAIGESEEDGYTF. The CDR3 nucleotides are TGTGCCATCGGTGAGTCTGAGGAGGACGGCTACACCTTC.

This clonotype has only a few counts. The chain joins TRBV4-1 to TRBJ2-1, with no clear D. The CDR3 runs 15 residues. Germline-derived CDR1 and CDR2 are MGHRA and YSYEKL. Trimming took off 1 base at V and 4 bases at J, with 11 bases between the two ends. DNA of the CDR3: TGCGCCAGCAGCCAAGCCCCCCTGGGATACAATGAGCAGTTCTTC. It is translated as CASSQAPLGYNEQFF.

V is TRBV2 and J is TRBJ2-5; 10 bases are shared with TRBD1. CDR3 length equals 15 residues. V was clipped by 6 bases and J by 5 bases; unmatched bases: 9. Germline V CDR1 and CDR2: SNHLY, FYNNEI. The CDR3 sequence: CASRPDRGREETQYF. In DNA form, the CDR3 reads TGTGCCAGCAGACCCGACAGGGGGCGCGAGGAGACCCAGTACTTC.

The chain joins TRBV12-3 or TRBV12-4 to TRBJ2-5; 8 bases are a match to TRBD2. The CDR3 has 14 residues. V lost 4 bases to trimming and J lost 5 bases; unmatched junction nucleotides: 6. This CDR3 is CASSSRGGMETQYF. Written as DNA, the CDR3 is TGTGCCAGCAGTTCCCGGGGGGGAATGGAGACCCAGTACTTC.

The rearrangement uses TRBV5-6 and TRBJ2-3; 8 nucleotides match TRBD2. This CDR3 comprises 16 residues. Germline assignment: CDR1 SGHDT and CDR2 YYEEEE. Trimming at V came to 4 bases and at J to 5 bases, leaving 12 bases not matched to a gene. DNA of the CDR3: TGTGCCAGCAGCCGAAAGGTGGCGGCGGGGGGAGATACGCAGTATTTT. Translating it yields CASSRKVAAGGDTQYF.